This paragraph reports one T cell receptor beta chain. Its cognate antigen is unknown. Deep-level settings were used for running the assay. Profiled with immunoSEQ multiplex PCR; TCRdb holds only in-frame clones, not every one. The sample includes 2 million to 2.5 million clones, 85% to 95% of them seen just once. The sample is drawn from a study of shared clonotypes between healthy human individuals. Study information: Three plates were used per donor for CD4 naive, three for CD4 memory, two for CD8 naive and one for CD8 memory. Notes on the study in general: A reduction in generation probabilities was seen for non-shared clonotypes relative to those shared by all four donors.

This CDR3 comprises 13 residues. This TCR was sampled from a man aged 18 to 35 in good health. Some clones in this sample may be carry-over from other donors' samples. The chain joins TRBV21-1 to TRBJ1-1. TRBV21-1 is assigned pseudogene status. Sequencing was carried out using naive CD4+ T cells from PBMCs. This sample's subset: CD45RA+ positively selected. The CDR3 loop reads CASGGELNTEAFF. The CDR3 DNA reads TGTGCCAGCGGAGGGGAGCTGAACACTGAAGCTTTCTTT.